This T cell receptor beta chain was recovered during a study of T cell repertoires in cytomegalovirus infection. Study at large: The study used recently identified HLA-C-restricted and well-studied HLA-B-restricted CMV epitopes. Matching HLA type and CMV infection were both indicated by public TCR beta signatures.

This clonotype was counted between two and nine times. What it recognizes is unknown. Per the germline V gene, CDR1 is SEHNR and CDR2 is FQNEAQ (reference sequence). Trimming pared 5 bases from V and 1 base from J, leaving 11 bases between. The CDR3 has 15 residues. MiXCR, run by TCRdb on the reads, gives a single entry per CDR3 protein. The table lists 900,000 to 950,000 distinct CDR3 sequences, around 30% of them singletons. The genes are TRBV7-9 and TRBJ2-2; unclear D gene. This clonotype was sampled from a human donor in good health (CMV status not recorded). Some clones in this sample may be carry-over from other donors' samples. Here the sequenced sample was cultured CD8+ T cells from PBMCs, taken from culture after CMV antigen stimulation. CDR3 residues: CASSPEGLNTGELFF. The CDR3, as DNA: TGTGCCAGCAGCCCGGAAGGGTTGAACACCGGGGAGCTGTTTTTT.